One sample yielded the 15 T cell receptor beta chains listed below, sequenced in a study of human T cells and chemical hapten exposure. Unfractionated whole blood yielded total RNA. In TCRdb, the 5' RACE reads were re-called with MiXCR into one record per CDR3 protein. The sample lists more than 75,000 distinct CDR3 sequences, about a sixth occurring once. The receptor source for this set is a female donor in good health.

The CDR3 nucleotides read TGTGCCAGCAGCTTTCGACAGGGATTACATCAGCCCCAGCATTTT. Its translation is CASSFRQGLHQPQHF. The chain joins TRBV2 to TRBJ1-5; 7 bases are shared with TRBD1. The germline CDR1 and CDR2 sequences are SNHLY and FYNNEI. Trimming cost V 6 bases and J 5 bases; bases outside gene matches: 10. The CDR3 totals 15 residues.

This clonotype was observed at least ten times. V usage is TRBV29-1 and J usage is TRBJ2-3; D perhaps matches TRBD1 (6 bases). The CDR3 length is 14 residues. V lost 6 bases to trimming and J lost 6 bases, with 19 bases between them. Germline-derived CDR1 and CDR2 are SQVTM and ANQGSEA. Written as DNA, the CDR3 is TGCAGCGTGGAAAACCGGGACAATAGGGATACGCAGTATTTT. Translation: CSVENRDNRDTQYF.

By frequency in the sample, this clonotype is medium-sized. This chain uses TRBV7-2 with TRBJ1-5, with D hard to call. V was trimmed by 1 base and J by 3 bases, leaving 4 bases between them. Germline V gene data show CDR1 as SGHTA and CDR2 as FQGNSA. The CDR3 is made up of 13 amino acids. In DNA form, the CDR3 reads TGTGCCAGCAGCTTAGGCCTCAATCAGCCCCAGCATTTT. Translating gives CASSLGLNQPQHF. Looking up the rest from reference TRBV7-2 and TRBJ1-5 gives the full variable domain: GAGVSQSPSNKVTEKGKDVELRCDPISGHTALYWYRQSLGQGLEFLIYFQGNSAPDKSGLPSDRFSAERTGGSVSTLTIQRTQQEDSAVYLCASSLGLNQPQHFGDGTRLSIL.

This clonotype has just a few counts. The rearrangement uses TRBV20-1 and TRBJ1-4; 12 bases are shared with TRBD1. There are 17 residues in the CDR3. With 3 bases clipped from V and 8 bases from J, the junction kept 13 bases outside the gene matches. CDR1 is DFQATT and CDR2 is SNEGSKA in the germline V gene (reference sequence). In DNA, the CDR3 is TGCAGTGCTAGGGGACAGGGGGCGGCTACCGCGGGCGAAAAACTGTTTTTT. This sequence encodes CSARGQGAATAGEKLFF.

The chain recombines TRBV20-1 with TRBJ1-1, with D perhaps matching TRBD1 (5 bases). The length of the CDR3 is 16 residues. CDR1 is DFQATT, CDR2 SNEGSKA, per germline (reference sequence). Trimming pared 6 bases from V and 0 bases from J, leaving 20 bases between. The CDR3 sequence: CSAQRRGDLMNTEAFF. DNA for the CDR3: TGCAGTGCCCAGAGAAGGGGAGACCTAATGAACACTGAAGCTTTCTTT.

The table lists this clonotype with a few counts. The CDR3 loop reads CASSSGTALSEQYF. CDR3 coding DNA: TGTGCCAGCAGCTCCGGGACTGCACTGAGTGAGCAGTACTTC. The chain joins TRBV13 to TRBJ2-7; a weak D match, TRBD2 (6 bases). This CDR3 region has 14 residues. Germline V CDR1 and CDR2: PRHDT, FYEKMQ (reference sequence). V lost 4 bases, J lost 7 bases, and 17 bases lay in between.

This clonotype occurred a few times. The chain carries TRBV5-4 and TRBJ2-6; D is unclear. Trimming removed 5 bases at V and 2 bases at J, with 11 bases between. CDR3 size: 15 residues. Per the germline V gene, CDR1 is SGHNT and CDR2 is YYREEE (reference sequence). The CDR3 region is CASSHSKAGANVLTF. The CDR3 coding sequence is TGTGCCAGCAGTCACTCCAAAGCTGGGGCCAACGTCCTGACTTTC.

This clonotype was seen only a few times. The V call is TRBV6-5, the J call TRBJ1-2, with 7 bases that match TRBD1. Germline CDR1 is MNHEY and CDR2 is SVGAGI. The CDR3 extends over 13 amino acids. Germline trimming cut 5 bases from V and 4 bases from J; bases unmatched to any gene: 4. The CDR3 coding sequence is TGTGCCAGCAGTCCCCGGACAGGCTATGGCTACACCTTC. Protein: CASSPRTGYGYTF.

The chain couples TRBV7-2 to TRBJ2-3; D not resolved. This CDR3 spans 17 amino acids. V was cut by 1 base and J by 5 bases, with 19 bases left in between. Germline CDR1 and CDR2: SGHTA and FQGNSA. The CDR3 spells CASSLGGMWVVQDTQYF. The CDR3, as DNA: TGTGCCAGCAGCTTAGGTGGTATGTGGGTAGTTCAAGATACGCAGTATTTT.

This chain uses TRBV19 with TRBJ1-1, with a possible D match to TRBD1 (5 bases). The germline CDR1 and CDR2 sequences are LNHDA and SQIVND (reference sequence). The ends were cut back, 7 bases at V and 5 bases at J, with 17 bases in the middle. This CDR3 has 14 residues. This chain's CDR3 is CASTPPARGTEAFF. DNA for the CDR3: TGTGCCAGTACCCCGCCGGCGAGGGGAACTGAAGCTTTCTTT.

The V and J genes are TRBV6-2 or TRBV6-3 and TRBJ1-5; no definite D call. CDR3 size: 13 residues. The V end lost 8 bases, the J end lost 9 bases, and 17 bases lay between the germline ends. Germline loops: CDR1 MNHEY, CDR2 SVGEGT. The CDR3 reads CASGNGKGRPQHF. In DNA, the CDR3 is TGTGCCAGCGGGAACGGAAAAGGGCGGCCCCAGCATTTT.

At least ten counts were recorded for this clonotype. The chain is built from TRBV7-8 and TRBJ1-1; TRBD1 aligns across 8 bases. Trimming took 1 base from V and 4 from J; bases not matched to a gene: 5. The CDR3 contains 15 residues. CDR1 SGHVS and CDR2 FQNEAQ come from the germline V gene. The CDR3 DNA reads TGTGCCAGCAGCTTAGTAGTAGGGACAGGCACTGAAGCTTTCTTT. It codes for CASSLVVGTGTEAFF.

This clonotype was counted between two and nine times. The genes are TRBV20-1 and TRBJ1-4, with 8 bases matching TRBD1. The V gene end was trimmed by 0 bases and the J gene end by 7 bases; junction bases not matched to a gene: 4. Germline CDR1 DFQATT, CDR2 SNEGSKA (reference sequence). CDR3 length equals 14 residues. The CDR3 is CSARDAGGSEKLFF. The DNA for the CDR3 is TGCAGTGCTAGAGATGCAGGGGGCTCTGAAAAACTGTTTTTT.

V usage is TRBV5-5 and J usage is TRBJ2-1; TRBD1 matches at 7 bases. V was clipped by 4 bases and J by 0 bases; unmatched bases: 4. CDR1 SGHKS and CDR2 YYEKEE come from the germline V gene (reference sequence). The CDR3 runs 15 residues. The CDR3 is CASSIRDSSYNEQFF. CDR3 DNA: TGTGCCAGCAGCATCCGGGACAGCTCCTACAATGAGCAGTTCTTC.

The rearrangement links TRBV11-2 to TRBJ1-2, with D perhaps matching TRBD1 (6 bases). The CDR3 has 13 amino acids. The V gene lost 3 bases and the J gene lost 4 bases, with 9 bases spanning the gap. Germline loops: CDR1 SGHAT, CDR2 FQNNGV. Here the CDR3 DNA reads TGTGCCAGCAGCTTTACAGGGCGCTATGGCTACACCTTC. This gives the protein CASSFTGRYGYTF. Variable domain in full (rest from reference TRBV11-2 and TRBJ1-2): EAGVAQSPRYKIIEKRQSVAFWCNPISGHATLYWYQQILGQGPKLLIQFQNNGVVDDSQLPKDRFSAERLKGVDSTLKIQPAKLEDSAVYLCASSFTGRYGYTFGSGTRLTVV.